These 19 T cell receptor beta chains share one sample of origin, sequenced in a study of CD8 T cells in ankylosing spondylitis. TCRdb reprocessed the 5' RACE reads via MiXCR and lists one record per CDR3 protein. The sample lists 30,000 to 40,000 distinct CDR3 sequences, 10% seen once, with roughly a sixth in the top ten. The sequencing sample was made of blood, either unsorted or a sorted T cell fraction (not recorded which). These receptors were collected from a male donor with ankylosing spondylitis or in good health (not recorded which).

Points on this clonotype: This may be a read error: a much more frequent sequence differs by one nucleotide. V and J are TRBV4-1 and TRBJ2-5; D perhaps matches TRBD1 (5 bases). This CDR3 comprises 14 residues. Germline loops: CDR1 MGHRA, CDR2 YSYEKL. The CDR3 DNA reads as TGCGCCAGCAGCCAAGAAGGCAGGGTGGAGACCGAGTACTTC. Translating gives CASSQEGRVETEYF.

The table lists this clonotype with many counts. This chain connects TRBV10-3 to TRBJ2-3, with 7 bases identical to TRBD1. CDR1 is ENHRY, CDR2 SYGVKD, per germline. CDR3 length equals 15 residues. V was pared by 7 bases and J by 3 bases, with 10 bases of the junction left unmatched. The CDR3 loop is CAITDGRGLTDTQYF. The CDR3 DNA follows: TGTGCCATCACAGACGGCAGGGGGTTAACAGATACGCAGTATTTT.

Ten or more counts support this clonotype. The CDR3, as DNA: TGCAGTGCTAGAGAGATCCTTACCGTTACATCCTACAATGAGCAGTTCTTC. As protein: CSAREILTVTSYNEQFF. V is TRBV20-1 and J is TRBJ2-1; D unresolved. Germline CDR1 reads DFQATT; CDR2 reads SNEGSKA (reference sequence). The CDR3 contains 17 residues. The V gene lost 0 bases and the J gene lost 1 base, with 16 bases spanning the gap.

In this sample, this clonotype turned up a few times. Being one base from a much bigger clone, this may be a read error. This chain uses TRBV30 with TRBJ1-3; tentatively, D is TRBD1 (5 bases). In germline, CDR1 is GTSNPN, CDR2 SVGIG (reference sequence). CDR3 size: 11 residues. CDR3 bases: TGTGCCTGGACAGACAGAAACGCCATATATTTT. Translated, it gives CAWTDRNAIYF.

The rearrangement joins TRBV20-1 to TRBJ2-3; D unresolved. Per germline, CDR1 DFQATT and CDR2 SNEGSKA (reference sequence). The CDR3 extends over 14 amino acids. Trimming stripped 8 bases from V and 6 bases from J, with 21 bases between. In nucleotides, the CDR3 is TGCAGTTGGAGCGAGGTTCTGGGCCTGGATACGCAGTATTTT. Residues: CSWSEVLGLDTQYF.

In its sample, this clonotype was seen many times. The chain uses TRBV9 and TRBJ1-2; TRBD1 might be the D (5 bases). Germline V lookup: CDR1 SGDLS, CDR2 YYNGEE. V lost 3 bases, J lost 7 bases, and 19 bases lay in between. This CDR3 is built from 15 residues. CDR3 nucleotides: TGTGCCAGCAGCGGAACTGTTCAGGGCCTGGGTGGCTACACCTTC. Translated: CASSGTVQGLGGYTF.

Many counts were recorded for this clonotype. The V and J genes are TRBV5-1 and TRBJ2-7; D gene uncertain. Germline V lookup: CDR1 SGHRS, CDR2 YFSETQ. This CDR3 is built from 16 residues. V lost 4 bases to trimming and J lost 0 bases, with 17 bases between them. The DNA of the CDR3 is TGCGCCAGCAGCATTATGACGGGTACTATCTCCTACGAGCAGTACTTC. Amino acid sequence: CASSIMTGTISYEQYF.

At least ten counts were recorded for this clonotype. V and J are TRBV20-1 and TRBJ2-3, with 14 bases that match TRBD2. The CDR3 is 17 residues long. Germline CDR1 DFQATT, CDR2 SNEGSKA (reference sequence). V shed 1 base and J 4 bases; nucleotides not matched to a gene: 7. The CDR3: CSARAGTSGSISDTQYF. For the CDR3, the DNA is TGCAGTGCTAGAGCCGGGACTAGCGGGAGTATCTCAGATACGCAGTATTTT.

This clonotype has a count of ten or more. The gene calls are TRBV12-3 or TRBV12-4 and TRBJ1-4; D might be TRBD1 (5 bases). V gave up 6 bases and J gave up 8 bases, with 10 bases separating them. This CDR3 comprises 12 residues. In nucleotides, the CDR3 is TGTGCCAGCAGCTGGGGGTGGGAAAAACTGTTTTTT. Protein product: CASSWGWEKLFF.

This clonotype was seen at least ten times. CDR3 sequence (DNA): TGCAGTGTATCCGGGACAAGTAACACCGGGGAGCTGTTTTTT. This gives the protein CSVSGTSNTGELFF. V gene TRBV20-1 combines with J gene TRBJ2-2; TRBD1 might be the D (6 bases). Germline V gene lookup returns CDR1 DFQATT and CDR2 SNEGSKA (reference sequence). V shed 7 bases and J shed 2 bases, with 14 bases lying between them. The CDR3 runs to 14 residues.

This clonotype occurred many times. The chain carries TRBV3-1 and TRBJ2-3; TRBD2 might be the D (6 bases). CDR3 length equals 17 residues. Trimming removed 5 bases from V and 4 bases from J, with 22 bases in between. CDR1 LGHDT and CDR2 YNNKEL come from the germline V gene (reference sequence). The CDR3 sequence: CASSNGGTGIWADTQYF. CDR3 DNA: TGTGCCAGCAGCAATGGAGGGACGGGAATTTGGGCAGATACGCAGTATTTT.

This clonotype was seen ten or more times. CDR3 amino acids: CASSVGQARGRVEAFF. The CDR3 DNA sequence: TGTGCCAGCAGCGTAGGTCAGGCCAGGGGACGTGTTGAAGCTTTCTTT. The chain carries TRBV9 and TRBJ1-1; D might be TRBD1 (6 bases). CDR1 is SGDLS, CDR2 YYNGEE, per germline. Trimming cost V 0 bases and J 7 bases, with 19 bases left between them. This CDR3 region has 16 residues.

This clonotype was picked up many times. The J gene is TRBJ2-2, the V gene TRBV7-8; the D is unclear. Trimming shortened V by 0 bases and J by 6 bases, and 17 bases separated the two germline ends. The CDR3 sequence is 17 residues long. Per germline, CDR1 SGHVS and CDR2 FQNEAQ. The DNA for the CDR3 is TGTGCCAGCAGCTTAGCAGGTTGGGTAGAATCATCCGGGGAGCTGTTTTTT. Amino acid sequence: CASSLAGWVESSGELFF.

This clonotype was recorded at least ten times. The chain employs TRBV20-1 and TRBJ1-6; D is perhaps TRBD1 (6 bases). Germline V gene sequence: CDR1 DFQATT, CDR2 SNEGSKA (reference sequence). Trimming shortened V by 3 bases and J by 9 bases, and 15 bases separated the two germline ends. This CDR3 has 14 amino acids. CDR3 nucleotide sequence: TGCAGTGCTAGCGGGACAACCGGGAGTTCACCCCTCCACTTT. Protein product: CSASGTTGSSPLHF.

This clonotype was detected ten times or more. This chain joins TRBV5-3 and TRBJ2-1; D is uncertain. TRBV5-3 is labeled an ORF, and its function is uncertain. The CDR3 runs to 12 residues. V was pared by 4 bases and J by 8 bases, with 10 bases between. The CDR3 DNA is TGTGCCAGAAGCGATTTTTTGGATGAGCAGTTCTTC. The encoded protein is CARSDFLDEQFF.

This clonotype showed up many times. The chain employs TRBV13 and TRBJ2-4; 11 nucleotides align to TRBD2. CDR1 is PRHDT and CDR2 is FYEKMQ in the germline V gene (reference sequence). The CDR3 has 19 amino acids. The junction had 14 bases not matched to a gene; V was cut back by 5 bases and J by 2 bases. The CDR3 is CASSHAGLAGALTKNIQYF. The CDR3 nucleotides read TGTGCCAGCAGCCACGCTGGACTAGCGGGTGCGCTTACCAAAAACATTCAGTACTTC. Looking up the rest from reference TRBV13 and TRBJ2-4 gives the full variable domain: AAGVIQSPRHLIKEKRETATLKCYPIPRHDTVYWYQQGPGQDPQFLISFYEKMQSDKGSIPDRFSAQQFSDYHSELNMSSLELGDSALYFCASSHAGLAGALTKNIQYFGAGTRLSVL.

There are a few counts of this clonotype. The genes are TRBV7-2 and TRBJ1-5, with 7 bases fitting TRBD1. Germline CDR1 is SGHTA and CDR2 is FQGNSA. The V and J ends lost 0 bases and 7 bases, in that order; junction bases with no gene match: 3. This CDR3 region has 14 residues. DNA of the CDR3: TGTGCCAGCAGCTTAGCTTGGACAGGCCAGCCCCAGCATTTT. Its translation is CASSLAWTGQPQHF.

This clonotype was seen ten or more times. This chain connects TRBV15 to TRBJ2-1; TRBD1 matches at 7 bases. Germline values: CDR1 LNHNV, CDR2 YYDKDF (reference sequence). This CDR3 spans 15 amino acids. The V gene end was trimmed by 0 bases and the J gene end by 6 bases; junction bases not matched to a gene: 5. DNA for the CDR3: TGTGCCACCAGCAGAGATAATTACAGGGGCAATGAGCAGTTCTTC. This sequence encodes CATSRDNYRGNEQFF. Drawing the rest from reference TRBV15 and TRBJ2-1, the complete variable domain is DAMVIQNPRYQVTQFGKPVTLSCSQTLNHNVMYWYQQKSSQAPKLLFHYYDKDFNNEADTPDNFQSRRPNTSFCFLDIRSPGLGDTAMYLCATSRDNYRGNEQFFGPGTRLTVL.

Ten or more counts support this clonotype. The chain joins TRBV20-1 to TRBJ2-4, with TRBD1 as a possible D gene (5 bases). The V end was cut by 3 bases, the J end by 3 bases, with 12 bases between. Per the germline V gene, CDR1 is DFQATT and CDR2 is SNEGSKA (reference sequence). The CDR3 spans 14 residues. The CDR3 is CSARVDSHKNIQYF. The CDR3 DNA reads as TGCAGTGCTAGGGTTGACAGCCACAAAAACATTCAGTACTTC.